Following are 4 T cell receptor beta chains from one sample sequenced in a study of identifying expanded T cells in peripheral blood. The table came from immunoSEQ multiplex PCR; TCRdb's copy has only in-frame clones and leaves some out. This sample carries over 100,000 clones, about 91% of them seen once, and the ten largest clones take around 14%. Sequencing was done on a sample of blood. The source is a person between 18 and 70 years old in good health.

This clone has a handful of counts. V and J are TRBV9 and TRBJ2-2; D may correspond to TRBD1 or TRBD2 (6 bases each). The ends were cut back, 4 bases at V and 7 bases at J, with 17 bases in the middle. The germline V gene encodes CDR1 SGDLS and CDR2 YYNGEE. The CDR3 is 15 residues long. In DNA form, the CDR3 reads TGTGCCAGCAGCCCCCGAAGGGGGGCAAACGGGGAGCTGTTTTTT. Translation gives CASSPRRGANGELFF.

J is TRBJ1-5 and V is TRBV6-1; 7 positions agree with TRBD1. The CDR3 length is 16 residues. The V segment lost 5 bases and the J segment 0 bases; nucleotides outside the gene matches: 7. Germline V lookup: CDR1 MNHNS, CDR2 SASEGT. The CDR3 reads CASSKDRVNSNQPQHF. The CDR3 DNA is TGTGCCAGCAGTAAAGACAGGGTTAATAGCAATCAGCCCCAGCATTTT.

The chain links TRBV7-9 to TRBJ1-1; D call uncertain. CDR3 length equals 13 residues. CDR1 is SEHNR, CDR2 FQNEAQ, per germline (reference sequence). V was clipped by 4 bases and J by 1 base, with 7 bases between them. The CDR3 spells CASSYRGNTEAFF. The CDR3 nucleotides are TGTGCCAGCAGCTACCGAGGGAACACTGAAGCTTTCTTT.

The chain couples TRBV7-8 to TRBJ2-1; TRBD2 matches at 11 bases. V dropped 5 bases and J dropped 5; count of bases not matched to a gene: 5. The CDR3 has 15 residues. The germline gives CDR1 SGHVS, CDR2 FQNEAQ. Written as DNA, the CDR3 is TGTGCCAGCAGCCGCCTAGCGGGGGGAAACAATGAGCAGTTCTTC. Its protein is CASSRLAGGNNEQFF.